This TCR beta chain comes out of a study of blood T cells in healthy people across ages. This clonotype was recorded at least ten times. Its antigen is not known. The use of a sample-barcoded 5' primer and a J-beta primer mix characterized a second PCR of roughly 6 to 12 cycles. Each sample yielded at least 3 million CDR3-containing paired-end reads. MiXCR, run by TCRdb on the 5' RACE reads, gives a single entry per CDR3 protein. The data hold about 930,000 distinct CDR3 sequences, with under 35% observed a single time. Notes on the study in general: The donors' CMV status was not determined, possibly confounding changes in expanded clonotypes.

The CDR3 is 16 amino acids. Germline V CDR1 and CDR2: SQVTM, ANQGSEA. With V trimmed by 1 base and J by 2 bases, 8 bases remained unmatched. The sample also formed part of further work on T cells of mothers and their children.

This chain joins TRBV29-1 and TRBJ1-2; 9 positions agree with TRBD1. The receptor was isolated from a woman aged 40 to 50 in good health. Sequencing was carried out using blood. CDR3 sequence reads: CSVEGPGQGLNYGYTF. CDR3 in DNA: TGCAGCGTTGAAGGGCCGGGACAGGGCTTAAACTATGGCTACACCTTC.